Described below is a single TCR beta chain sequence and its context. Its antigen is still unknown. The data were taken from a study of T cells in Graves' hyperthyroidism and ophthalmopathy. Study-wide results and limits: Ophthalmopathy and stable hyperthyroidism were separated by a 13 V-J model. Most clonotypes that expanded in the thyroid above 0.001 also showed up in blood.

At least 3 on the Clinical Activity Score was recorded for ophthalmopathy patients, who also had NOSPECS grade at least 4 and duration under 3 months. From approximately 9.3 ml of fresh peripheral blood, PBMCs were isolated. Using RNA transcripts as the source, TCR beta CDR3 regions were amplified. The TCR CDR3 first-round RT-PCR relied on the HTBI primer set. One entry per CDR3 protein, called by TCRdb with MiXCR from the multiplex PCR reads. The data contain over 350,000 distinct CDR3 sequences, roughly 15% of them singletons. In germline, CDR1 is KGHSH, CDR2 LQKENI. The CDR3 is made up of 15 amino acids. Trimming left V 0 bases short and J 4 bases short, with 12 bases between.

This rearrangement joins TRBV18 to TRBJ1-2; possibly TRBD1 for D (5 bases). The source material was blood. The TCR was taken from a man younger than 30 with Graves' ophthalmopathy. This CDR3 is CASSPPGTAGYGYTF. CDR3 in DNA: TGTGCCAGCTCACCACCGGGGACCGCCGGCTATGGCTACACCTTC.